This passage covers 21 T cell receptor beta chains from one sample sequenced in a study of spatial heterogeneity in lung cancer. Via MiXCR, TCRdb re-called the 5' RACE reads, giving one row per CDR3 protein. Here the sample spans approximately 66,000 distinct CDR3 sequences, about 6.3% being singletons. The time point: sample taken at primary tumor resection. Material: PBMCs, obtained at surgery. The receptors stem from a female donor with early-stage non-small cell lung cancer.

There are many counts of this clonotype. V gene TRBV28 combines with J gene TRBJ2-5, with D possibly matching TRBD1 (7 bases). Trimming shortened V by 4 bases and J by 4 bases, and 28 bases separated the two germline ends. Germline CDR1 MDHEN, CDR2 SYDVKM. This CDR3 is built from 19 residues. Here the CDR3 reads CASSSNRGGGRGRGETQYF. The CDR3 DNA reads as TGTGCCAGCAGTTCAAACAGGGGAGGCGGGCGCGGGCGGGGAGAGACCCAGTACTTC.

This clonotype was seen only once. The rearrangement joins TRBV10-3 to TRBJ1-6; no reliable D call. The germline CDR1 and CDR2 sequences are ENHRY and SYGVKD. The V end lost 2 bases, the J end lost 6 bases, and 11 bases lay between the germline ends. This CDR3 has 15 amino acids. Written as DNA, the CDR3 is TGTGCCATCAGTGAGGGCCAAGCGAGTAATTCACCCCTCCACTTT. This encodes CAISEGQASNSPLHF.

The chain uses TRBV12-3 or TRBV12-4 and TRBJ2-5; tentatively, D is TRBD2 (5 bases). This CDR3 region has 14 residues. Trimming shortened V by 2 bases and J by 5 bases, and 12 bases separated the two germline ends. This chain's CDR3 is CASSLLVPGETQYF. For the CDR3, the DNA is TGTGCCAGCAGTTTACTGGTACCGGGGGAGACCCAGTACTTC.

This clonotype was counted ten times or more. The V gene is TRBV2, the J gene TRBJ1-5; 7 bases align to TRBD1. CDR1 and CDR2 (germline): SNHLY, FYNNEI. This CDR3 spans 15 amino acids. V dropped 6 bases and J dropped 0; count of bases not matched to a gene: 5. DNA for the CDR3: TGTGCCAGCAGAGAGGACAGGTATAGCAATCAGCCCCAGCATTTT. Its translation: CASREDRYSNQPQHF.

The rearrangement links TRBV5-1 to TRBJ2-3; D may be TRBD1 (6 bases). This CDR3 is built from 14 residues. In germline, CDR1 is SGHRS, CDR2 YFSETQ. Trimming took off 3 bases at V and 4 bases at J, with 12 bases between the two ends. DNA for the CDR3: TGCGCCAGCAGCTCGGCCGGGACACCAGATACGCAGTATTTT. Amino acid sequence: CASSSAGTPDTQYF. Full variable domain (outside the CDR3, taken from reference TRBV5-1 and TRBJ2-3): KAGVTQTPRYLIKTRGQQVTLSCSPISGHRSVSWYQQTPGQGLQFLFEYFSETQRNKGNFPGRFSGRQFSNSRSEMNVSTLELGDSALYLCASSSAGTPDTQYFGPGTRLTVL.

This clonotype turned up a few times. V usage is TRBV28 and J usage is TRBJ1-1; TRBD1 might be the D (5 bases). The CDR3 is made up of 13 amino acids. Germline CDR1 reads MDHEN; CDR2 reads SYDVKM. V lost 7 bases and J 1 base, leaving 10 bases between the germline ends. CDR3 coding DNA: TGTGCCAGCATAAGAACAGGGAACACTGAAGCTTTCTTT. Translation: CASIRTGNTEAFF.

In its sample, this clonotype was seen many times. V is TRBV5-5 and J is TRBJ2-1; TRBD1 agrees at 7 bases. Germline V gene data show CDR1 as SGHKS and CDR2 as YYEKEE (reference sequence). The CDR3 covers 15 residues. Trimming at V came to 2 bases and at J to 5 bases, leaving 7 bases not matched to a gene. The CDR3 is CASSFRGQSNNEQFF. In nucleotides, the CDR3 is TGTGCCAGCAGCTTTAGGGGACAGAGTAACAATGAGCAGTTCTTC.

This clonotype was counted a few times. The chain combines TRBV12-3 or TRBV12-4 with TRBJ1-5; D is uncertain. The CDR3 length is 15 residues. With 6 bases removed from V and 2 bases from J, the gap between germline ends came to 14 bases. CDR3 DNA sequence: TGTGCCAGCAGCGGGGTCGGCGGGGGCAATCAGCCCCAGCATTTT. Its translation: CASSGVGGGNQPQHF.

The table lists this clonotype with a few counts. The chain links TRBV29-1 to TRBJ1-6; weak D call: TRBD1 (5 bases). CDR1 is SQVTM, CDR2 ANQGSEA, per germline. The CDR3 runs 13 residues. V lost 4 bases and J lost 5, with 9 bases in between. The CDR3 bases are TGCAGCGTTGGACAGTCTAATAATTCACCCCTCCACTTT. It codes for CSVGQSNNSPLHF.

This clonotype was seen only a few times. V and J are TRBV6-1 and TRBJ2-5; D call uncertain. V dropped 5 bases and J dropped 0 bases, with 13 bases sitting between them. Germline-derived CDR1 and CDR2 are MNHNS and SASEGT. The CDR3 is 15 residues long. The chain's CDR3 is CASSSLPQYQETQYF. The CDR3 DNA reads TGTGCCAGCAGTTCCCTACCACAGTACCAAGAGACCCAGTACTTC.

This clonotype has just a few counts. The chain couples TRBV6-5 to TRBJ2-7; TRBD2 aligns across 7 bases. The length of the CDR3 is 17 residues. V lost 0 bases and J lost 2; bases outside the gene matches: 10. From germline, CDR1 is MNHEY and CDR2 SVGAGI. The CDR3, as DNA: TGTGCCAGCAGTTACTCGATTGGCGGGAGCTACACCTACGAGCAGTACTTC. Protein: CASSYSIGGSYTYEQYF.

The V gene is TRBV28, the J gene TRBJ1-5, with 7 bases matching TRBD1. This CDR3 is 17 amino acids long. Germline V gives CDR1 MDHEN, CDR2 SYDVKM. Losses at the gene ends were 5 bases for V and 0 bases for J; bases not matched to a gene: 10. The CDR3 here is CASSEPYGTDSNQPQHF. The CDR3 coding sequence is TGTGCCAGCAGTGAACCCTACGGGACAGATAGCAATCAGCCCCAGCATTTT.

The chain links TRBV6-6 to TRBJ2-5; 9 nucleotides align to TRBD2. V lost 5 bases to trimming and J lost 1 base; unmatched junction nucleotides: 2. Per the germline V gene, CDR1 is MNHNY and CDR2 is SVGAGI (reference sequence). The CDR3 covers 14 residues. CDR3 sequence (DNA): TGTGCCAGCAGTGATAGCGGGGGCCAAGAGACCCAGTACTTC. Protein product: CASSDSGGQETQYF.

V gene TRBV7-3 combines with J gene TRBJ2-1, with 7 bases identical to TRBD2. This CDR3 is built from 15 residues. Germline-derived CDR1 and CDR2 are SGHTA and FQGTGA. V was pared by 4 bases and J by 9 bases, with 12 bases of the junction left unmatched. Here the CDR3 DNA reads TGTGCCAGCAGCTCGACGGTAGGGAGGGCCGGTGAGCAGTTCTTC. This sequence encodes CASSSTVGRAGEQFF.

Ten or more counts support this clonotype. The chain links TRBV6-4 to TRBJ1-1; a possible D gene is TRBD1 (6 bases). The CDR3 is made up of 13 amino acids. Per the germline V gene, CDR1 is MRHNA and CDR2 is SNTAGT. V lost 3 bases to trimming and J lost 11 bases, with 16 bases between them. CDR3 bases: TGTGCCAGCAGTGAGGGGGGGCGCGGTCGTGCTTTCTTT. Amino acids: CASSEGGRGRAFF.

The chain is built from TRBV25-1 and TRBJ1-3; D remains unclear. Trimming removed 6 bases at V and 2 bases at J, with 11 bases between. The CDR3 has 14 amino acids. Germline V gene data show CDR1 as MGHDK and CDR2 as SYGVNS. CDR3 sequence reads: CASSFSTAGNTIYF. CDR3 coding DNA: TGTGCCAGCAGCTTTTCCACGGCTGGAAACACCATATATTTT.

This clonotype was picked up a small number of times. V and J are TRBV6-6 and TRBJ2-2, with D unresolved. The CDR3 contains 15 residues. The V and J ends lost 4 bases and 3 bases respectively, with 12 bases between them. CDR1 MNHNY and CDR2 SVGAGI come from the germline V gene (reference sequence). CDR3 coding DNA: TGTGCCAGCAGTTCCGCAGGTTTGCACACCGGGGAGCTGTTTTTT. It is translated as CASSSAGLHTGELFF.

This clonotype has more than one count but fewer than ten. This chain uses TRBV7-9 with TRBJ2-7; possible D gene TRBD1, 6 bases. V was trimmed by 2 bases and J by 6 bases, leaving 14 bases between them. The CDR3 runs to 14 residues. Germline CDR1 and CDR2: SEHNR and FQNEAQ (reference sequence). The CDR3 nucleotides read TGTGCCAGCAGCTTACGCGCAGGGGTAGCCGAGCAGTACTTC. It codes for CASSLRAGVAEQYF.

This clonotype was counted ten times or more. This chain joins TRBV2 and TRBJ1-3; the D gene is possibly TRBD1 (5 bases). The CDR3 is 16 amino acids. V gave up 3 bases and J gave up 1 base, with 13 bases separating them. Germline V gives CDR1 SNHLY, CDR2 FYNNEI. For the CDR3, the DNA is TGTGCCAGCAGTGAGGGACTGGGAAATTCTGGAAACACCATATATTTT. Encoded protein: CASSEGLGNSGNTIYF.

Only a few counts were recorded for this clonotype. The chain joins TRBV12-3 or TRBV12-4 to TRBJ1-1; no clear D gene. This CDR3 is built from 14 residues. The V end lost 3 bases, the J end lost 1 base, and 9 bases lay between the germline ends. This chain's CDR3 is CASSFGRTNTEAFF. The DNA of the CDR3 is TGTGCCAGCAGTTTTGGTAGGACGAACACTGAAGCTTTCTTT.

This clonotype appeared a few times. The gene calls are TRBV6-1 and TRBJ2-2; 10 bases match TRBD1. V lost 3 bases to trimming and J lost 6 bases; unmatched junction nucleotides: 7. Germline-derived CDR1 and CDR2 are MNHNS and SASEGT. The CDR3 is made up of 16 amino acids. Written as DNA, the CDR3 is TGTGCCAGCAGTGAGGTCGGGACAGGGGCGTCCGGGGAGCTGTTTTTT. This translates into CASSEVGTGASGELFF.